These 30 T cell receptor beta chains originate from one sample sequenced in a study of early T cells in non-severe SARS-CoV-2 infection. TCRdb called the 5' RACE reads again in MiXCR, with one record for every CDR3 protein. The sample has 66,000 or so distinct CDR3 sequences, more than 10% seen once; the top ten hold 1.7%. What was sequenced was whole blood. The receptor set was obtained from an adult who was a healthcare worker with PCR-confirmed SARS-CoV-2 infection or an uninfected control (not recorded which).

The chain recombines TRBV6-6 with TRBJ1-2; D unclear. Between the trimmed V and J ends, which lost 8 bases and 6 bases, there was a span of 10 bases. This CDR3 comprises 11 residues. The V gene's germline CDR1 is MNHNY and CDR2 SVGAGI (reference sequence). The CDR3 sequence is CASAIQDGYTF. In DNA, the CDR3 is TGTGCCAGCGCCATACAAGATGGCTACACCTTC.

The chain links TRBV5-6 to TRBJ2-7, with a weak D call TRBD2 (5 bases). Germline-derived CDR1 and CDR2 are SGHDT and YYEEEE. V gave up 6 bases and J gave up 0 bases, with 19 bases separating them. The CDR3 extends over 16 amino acids. The CDR3 sequence: CASTPPWERSSYEQYF. The CDR3 DNA reads TGTGCCAGCACCCCTCCGTGGGAGAGAAGCTCCTACGAGCAGTACTTC.

This sequence joins TRBV9 and TRBJ2-2, with 9 positions matching TRBD1. The CDR3 runs 15 residues. The V and J ends lost 4 bases and 3 bases, in that order; junction bases with no gene match: 4. The germline gives CDR1 SGDLS, CDR2 YYNGEE. The CDR3 DNA follows: TGTGCCAGCAGCCCCCGGACAGGGGACACCGGGGAGCTGTTTTTT. Amino acid sequence: CASSPRTGDTGELFF.

The chain has TRBV18 and TRBJ1-3; D may be TRBD1 (6 bases). The CDR3 loop spans 16 amino acids. The V end lost 6 bases, the J end lost 0 bases, and 15 bases lay between the germline ends. Germline V gene sequence: CDR1 KGHSH, CDR2 LQKENI. The CDR3 reads CASSRGQASSGNTIYF. The DNA for the CDR3 is TGTGCCAGCTCCAGGGGTCAGGCGAGCTCTGGAAACACCATATATTTT.

This clonotype occurred many times. The chain has TRBV11-2 and TRBJ1-2; TRBD1 aligns across 8 bases. V was clipped by 2 bases and J by 4 bases; unmatched bases: 9. The CDR3 is 16 residues long. CDR1 is SGHAT, CDR2 FQNNGV, per germline. The CDR3 is CASSLPRGQGAYGYTF. The CDR3 bases are TGTGCCAGCAGCTTACCCCGGGGCCAGGGGGCCTATGGCTACACCTTC.

This sequence joins TRBV5-1 and TRBJ2-1; no clear D. V lost 0 bases, J lost 2 bases, and 9 bases lay in between. Germline V gene sequence: CDR1 SGHRS, CDR2 YFSETQ. This CDR3 contains 15 residues. The CDR3 loop is CASSLAPRTYNEQFF. CDR3 nucleotide sequence: TGCGCCAGCAGCTTGGCCCCACGGACCTACAATGAGCAGTTCTTC. Drawing the rest from reference TRBV5-1 and TRBJ2-1, the complete variable domain is KAGVTQTPRYLIKTRGQQVTLSCSPISGHRSVSWYQQTPGQGLQFLFEYFSETQRNKGNFPGRFSGRQFSNSRSEMNVSTLELGDSALYLCASSLAPRTYNEQFFGPGTRLTVL.

This clonotype was counted ten times or more. V usage is TRBV25-1 and J usage is TRBJ2-1; D is undetermined. V lost 9 bases, J lost 0 bases, and 27 bases lay in between. The CDR3 loop spans 19 amino acids. Germline V gene sequence: CDR1 MGHDK, CDR2 SYGVNS. CDR3 loop: CARKSCTSAPHSSYNEQFF. The CDR3 DNA is TGTGCCAGGAAGTCCTGTACCTCCGCCCCGCATAGCTCCTACAATGAGCAGTTCTTC.

The table lists this clonotype with many counts. The chain links TRBV7-9 to TRBJ2-7, with a tentative D call TRBD1 (6 bases). The CDR3 has 14 amino acids. Germline V CDR1 and CDR2: SEHNR, FQNEAQ (reference sequence). Trimming removed 5 bases at V and 5 bases at J, with 16 bases between. The CDR3 reads CASSPLDRPHEQYF. The CDR3 coding sequence is TGTGCCAGCAGCCCCCTCGACAGGCCCCACGAGCAGTACTTC.

Ten or more counts support this clonotype. The V call is TRBV6-2 or TRBV6-3, the J call TRBJ1-1; D is unclear. V gave up 5 bases and J gave up 1 base, with 11 bases separating them. The CDR3 sequence is 14 residues long. The germline V gene encodes CDR1 MNHEY and CDR2 SVGEGT. Here the CDR3 DNA reads TGTGCCAGCAGTCTCGTAACGACGAACACTGAAGCTTTCTTT. Translation: CASSLVTTNTEAFF.

This clonotype was recorded at least ten times. The V gene is TRBV7-6, the J gene TRBJ2-1; 11 positions agree with TRBD2. This CDR3 contains 16 residues. Looked up from germline, CDR1 is SGHVS and CDR2 is FNYEAQ. Germline trimming cut 6 bases from V and 4 bases from J; bases unmatched to any gene: 8. CDR3: CASSYVASGGYNEQFF. Here the CDR3 DNA reads TGTGCCAGCAGTTACGTCGCTAGCGGGGGGTACAATGAGCAGTTCTTC.

Only a few counts were recorded for this clonotype. The chain joins TRBV19 to TRBJ2-1; unclear D gene. Germline values: CDR1 LNHDA, CDR2 SQIVND (reference sequence). This CDR3 contains 13 residues. Deletions cut 4 bases from V and 4 bases from J, with 8 bases between. CDR3: CASSNPAYNEQFF. The CDR3 DNA follows: TGTGCCAGTAGTAACCCAGCATACAATGAGCAGTTCTTC. The full variable domain, completed using reference TRBV19 and TRBJ2-1, is DGGITQSPKYLFRKEGQNVTLSCEQNLNHDAMYWYRQDPGQGLRLIYYSQIVNDFQKGDIAEGYSVSREKKESFPLTVTSAQKNPTAFYLCASSNPAYNEQFFGPGTRLTVL.

This clonotype turned up a few times. V and J are TRBV30 and TRBJ1-2; no reliable D call. CDR1 is GTSNPN and CDR2 is SVGIG in the germline V gene (reference sequence). Trimming pared 0 bases from V and 8 bases from J, leaving 13 bases between. The length of the CDR3 is 13 residues. The CDR3, as DNA: TGTGCCTGGAGTGTACACGAGAATATGGGCTACACCTTC. Its protein is CAWSVHENMGYTF.

The gene calls are TRBV7-9 and TRBJ2-2, with a tentative D call TRBD1 (6 bases). This CDR3 region has 13 residues. CDR1 is SEHNR and CDR2 is FQNEAQ in the germline V gene (reference sequence). V lost 5 bases to trimming and J lost 9 bases, with 13 bases between them. The CDR3 loop reads CASSQQGNRELFF. The CDR3, as DNA: TGTGCCAGCAGCCAACAGGGCAATCGGGAGCTGTTTTTT.

This clonotype was picked up many times. V and J are TRBV29-1 and TRBJ2-7; TRBD2 might be the D (6 bases). The CDR3 length is 13 residues. V dropped 4 bases and J dropped 2 bases, with 12 bases sitting between them. CDR1 SQVTM and CDR2 ANQGSEA come from the germline V gene. The CDR3, as DNA: TGCAGCGTTGCCGGGACTGGGGCCTACGAGCAGTACTTC. The encoded protein is CSVAGTGAYEQYF.

This clonotype was observed at least ten times. This sequence joins TRBV7-9 and TRBJ1-3, with 7 bases lining up with TRBD1. The CDR3 length is 16 residues. Germline CDR1 is SEHNR and CDR2 is FQNEAQ (reference sequence). The V segment lost 4 bases and the J segment 0 bases; nucleotides outside the gene matches: 6. CDR3 amino acids: CASSSEQGSSGNTIYF. In DNA form, the CDR3 reads TGTGCCAGCAGCTCTGAACAGGGGAGCTCTGGAAACACCATATATTTT.

This clonotype was picked up many times. The chain combines TRBV6-5 with TRBJ2-3; TRBD2 matches at 7 bases. The junction had 6 bases not matched to a gene; V was cut back by 2 bases and J by 4 bases. Germline loops: CDR1 MNHEY, CDR2 SVGAGI. The CDR3 covers 15 residues. The CDR3 region has the DNA TGTGCCAGCAGTTACCACCAGCGGGGCGCAGATACGCAGTATTTT. It is translated as CASSYHQRGADTQYF.

This clonotype occurred a few times. The chain couples TRBV20-1 to TRBJ2-3; tentative D call: TRBD2 (5 bases). Trimming shortened V by 4 bases and J by 2 bases, and 19 bases separated the two germline ends. This CDR3 has 16 amino acids. Germline V CDR1 and CDR2: DFQATT, SNEGSKA (reference sequence). For the CDR3, the DNA is TGCAGTGCTATGCCCTTGTCGACGGGAACCACAGATACGCAGTATTTT. This sequence encodes CSAMPLSTGTTDTQYF.

V and J are TRBV28 and TRBJ1-1; 7 positions agree with TRBD1. V shed 6 bases and J 1 base; nucleotides not matched to a gene: 17. This CDR3 has 18 amino acids. CDR1 MDHEN and CDR2 SYDVKM come from the germline V gene. CDR3 DNA sequence: TGTGCCAGCAGGGAGGGGAGGGCCACCGGGACAGAGAACACTGAAGCTTTCTTT. Its protein is CASREGRATGTENTEAFF.

This clonotype has ten or more counts. This chain uses TRBV20-1 with TRBJ2-3; 9 positions agree with TRBD2. Trimming cost V 6 bases and J 3 bases; bases outside gene matches: 7. CDR3 length: 14 residues. Germline-derived CDR1 and CDR2 are DFQATT and SNEGSKA (reference sequence). The CDR3 sequence is CSAFLSGGTDTQYF. The CDR3 DNA reads as TGCAGTGCCTTTCTTAGCGGGGGAACAGATACGCAGTATTTT.

There are many counts of this clonotype. J is TRBJ1-5 and V is TRBV4-1; D unresolved. In germline, CDR1 is MGHRA, CDR2 YSYEKL. Trimming stripped 1 base from V and 5 bases from J, with 6 bases between. This CDR3 comprises 13 residues. The CDR3 coding sequence is TGCGCCAGCAGCCAAGTGGCAGATCAGCCCCAGCATTTT. It specifies CASSQVADQPQHF.

At least ten counts were recorded for this clonotype. The chain combines TRBV5-4 with TRBJ2-7; TRBD2 might be the D (6 bases). CDR1 SGHNT and CDR2 YYREEE come from the germline V gene (reference sequence). The V and J ends lost 0 bases and 6 bases respectively, with 10 bases between them. The CDR3 has 13 residues. The CDR3 DNA reads TGTGCCAGCAGCTTGGAGTCAGCGGGCGAGCAGTACTTC. Encoded protein: CASSLESAGEQYF.

This clonotype appeared many times. V is TRBV12-3 or TRBV12-4 and J is TRBJ2-7; TRBD2 matches at 10 bases. J was trimmed by 2 bases and V by 7 bases; bases with no gene match: 2. The CDR3 consists of 13 residues. The CDR3 protein is CASTSGGTYEQYF. The CDR3 bases are TGTGCCAGCACTAGCGGGGGTACCTACGAGCAGTACTTC.

This clonotype was counted ten times or more. V usage is TRBV7-9 and J usage is TRBJ1-4; 7 bases agree with TRBD1. The J segment lost 3 bases and the V segment lost 5 bases, leaving 6 bases of the junction unmatched. Germline V gives CDR1 SEHNR, CDR2 FQNEAQ (reference sequence). The CDR3 runs to 15 residues. The CDR3 is CASSLIQGANEKLFF. The CDR3 DNA is TGTGCCAGCAGCCTAATTCAGGGGGCTAATGAAAAACTGTTTTTT.

This clonotype was counted ten times or more. This sequence joins TRBV7-2 and TRBJ1-1, with 7 bases identical to TRBD1. Germline V gene lookup returns CDR1 SGHTA and CDR2 FQGNSA. This CDR3 has 14 amino acids. The J segment lost 1 base and the V segment lost 4 bases, leaving 3 bases of the junction unmatched. CDR3 in amino acids: CASSSGQPNTEAFF. DNA of the CDR3: TGTGCCAGCAGCTCGGGACAGCCGAACACTGAAGCTTTCTTT.

This clonotype was detected ten times or more. V gene TRBV6-2 or TRBV6-3 combines with J gene TRBJ1-3; D is uncertain. The CDR3 is 16 residues long. V was trimmed by 2 bases and J by 2 bases, leaving 13 bases between them. The V gene's germline CDR1 is MNHEY and CDR2 SVGEGT. The CDR3 DNA reads as TGTGCCAGCAGTTACCGGTCGGGCTGGCCTGGAAACACCATATATTTT. Protein product: CASSYRSGWPGNTIYF.

This clonotype has a count of ten or more. This chain joins TRBV20-1 and TRBJ2-1; TRBD2 is a possible D gene (5 bases). Trimming left V 0 bases short and J 5 bases short, with 14 bases between. The CDR3 covers 15 residues. Germline V gene lookup returns CDR1 DFQATT and CDR2 SNEGSKA (reference sequence). The CDR3 protein is CSARELGRTDNEQFF. The CDR3 region has the DNA TGCAGTGCTAGAGAATTAGGTCGGACTGACAATGAGCAGTTCTTC.

This sequence joins TRBV6-1 and TRBJ1-1, with unresolved D. Germline values: CDR1 MNHNS, CDR2 SASEGT. V shed 4 bases and J shed 0 bases, with 15 bases lying between them. CDR3 length: 16 residues. The CDR3 DNA reads TGTGCCAGCAGTGGCGCTGGCGGAGTCATGAACACTGAAGCTTTCTTT. Amino acids: CASSGAGGVMNTEAFF.

This chain uses TRBV6-5 with TRBJ2-3, with 7 bases identical to TRBD2. V trimming: 6 bases; J trimming: 2 bases; junction bases outside the gene matches: 5. The CDR3 consists of 14 residues. The germline CDR1 and CDR2 sequences are MNHEY and SVGAGI. CDR3 DNA sequence: TGTGCCAGCAGCCTGGGACTACCCACAGATACGCAGTATTTT. Protein product: CASSLGLPTDTQYF.

Ten or more counts support this clonotype. The gene calls are TRBV30 and TRBJ2-3, with 11 bases that match TRBD2. Germline V gene data show CDR1 as GTSNPN and CDR2 as SVGIG (reference sequence). V lost 2 bases to trimming and J lost 3 bases; unmatched junction nucleotides: 7. The CDR3 extends over 16 amino acids. The CDR3 region is CAWSLLLAGDTDTQYF. The CDR3 DNA reads TGTGCCTGGAGTCTTCTACTAGCGGGGGATACAGATACGCAGTATTTT.

In nucleotides, the CDR3 is TGTGCCAGCAGCGCCGGAGCAGTGGGCGCAGATACGCAGTATTTT. Encoded protein: CASSAGAVGADTQYF. The chain couples TRBV6-4 to TRBJ2-3, with D unclear. Germline V gene lookup returns CDR1 MRHNA and CDR2 SNTAGT. The V and J ends lost 6 bases and 4 bases respectively, with 17 bases between them. This CDR3 is built from 15 residues.